This T cell receptor beta chain was documented in a study of T cells in Graves' hyperthyroidism and ophthalmopathy (dated by TCRdb to the late 2010s). About the investigation overall: A discovery cohort of fewer than 110 patients, about 44 with Graves' ophthalmopathy and roughly 59 with stable Graves' hyperthyroidism, was used to find distinguishing TCR V-J signatures. Whether ophthalmopathy could be predicted prospectively was tested in an independent validation cohort made up of approximately 19 hyperthyroidism patients plus 17 patients who later progressed to ophthalmopathy. For training and testing, the approximately 92 patients in the discovery cohort were randomly divided in a 7:3 ratio. Thyroid tissue and blood T-cell repertoires from about six Graves' hyperthyroidism patients were also compared in the study. After blood sampling, hyperthyroidism patients were treated with methimazole at a starting dose of 30 mg daily, and ophthalmopathy patients were treated with high-dose intravenous methylprednisolone. According to the paper, TCR Vbeta CDR3 sequencing was carried out on over 130 peripheral blood samples, which came from over 40 ophthalmopathy, some 73 hyperthyroidism and roughly 17 progressor patients.

Summary of the overall study and its limitations: No statistical method was used to fix the sample size in advance, and group allocation was not hidden from the investigators. A model built on a 13 V-J signature distinguished ophthalmopathy from stable hyperthyroidism, reaching 85% to 90% sensitivity and about 81% specificity in cross-validation and 80%/75% in testing. In validation, progression to ophthalmopathy was predicted by the model with approximately 67% sensitivity and 72% to 85% specificity, a median of roughly 6 months before onset. Most expanded thyroid clonotypes (frequency above 0.001) were also detected in blood, a finding suggesting that blood repertoires may reflect thyroid immune responses.

V loses 5 bases of germline sequence and J loses 3 bases, and the interval between the two ends is 11 bases. The CDR3 runs 12 residues from the cysteine to the phenylalanine. Only CDR3 DNA is held: 36 bases, read in frame from base 1. For CDR1 and CDR2, the germline V gene (reference sequence) lists DFQATT and SNEGSKA. This clonotype was observed at least ten times. The clone's antigen remains unknown. The input lacks base qualities; no much larger clone sits a single base away. A patient counted as having stable Graves' hyperthyroidism if no progression to ophthalmopathy occurred over 18 months of follow-up. Hyperthyroidism patients were aged 18 to 65 years and newly diagnosed, with disease duration of less than 2 months. The study excluded patients with uncontrolled infections, other autoimmune diseases, pregnancy or lactation. Diagnoses relied on clinical symptoms, serum thyroxine and TRAb, thyroid ultrasound and orbital computed tomography. Trizol reagent was used to extract total RNA, and RNA quality was then checked on an Agilent 2100 Bioanalyzer.

TCR beta CDR3 regions were amplified from RNA transcripts. For the first round of RT-PCR on the TCR CDR3, the HTBI primer set was used together with the Qiagen OneStep RT-PCR kit. The libraries were constructed in a second round of multiplex PCR and then size-selected and purified. The libraries were sequenced on an Illumina HiSeq2000 using paired-end 100 bp reads. As for how the authors treated the data: Raw data were processed with SOAPnuke, discarding reads with adapters, uncalled bases, mean Phred below 15, or no exact constant-primer or identifier match. COPE v1.2.5 was used to merge the high-quality paired reads, and each unique nucleotide sequence was defined as a clonotype. Clonotypes were aligned to IMGT TRBV, TRBD and TRBJ reference segments using MiTCR v1.1. Analysis was restricted to V-J combinations with a frequency above 0.0001, which covered 99% to 99.2% of repertoires. The TCS score was defined as F50 (clonal expansion) divided by E x V (chaos), with BLOSUM62-based TCRdist calculated between CDR3 peptides within each V-J. Welch's t-statistics and random forest reduced fewer than 600 V-J features to 13, which were used in a naive Bayes classifier (R e1071). The Morisita-Horn index was used to measure how similar the thyroid and blood repertoires were. The raw public data were reprocessed by TCRdb itself: fastp quality trimming at Q25, MiXCR clonotype calling, in-frame beta chains only. Every entry covers one CDR3 protein and lists the most common genes and DNA from its rows. The V and J calls come from TCRdb's annotation, not from the publication. Across this sample there are 500,000 to 600,000 distinct CDR3 sequences, with around 42% seen only once. Together, the top ten hold approximately 8.4% of the sample.

Here the chain combines TRBV20-1 and TRBJ2-7; the D region possibly corresponds to TRBD1 (6 bases align). Sequencing was done on a sample of peripheral blood or thyroid tissue (not recorded which). This clonotype originated in a woman between 18 and 29 years old with Graves' hyperthyroidism. The DNA sequence reads TGCAGTGCTTCGGGACAATTCTACGAGCAGTACTTC. It is translated as CSASGQFYEQYF.